This TCR beta chain is from a study of monozygotic twins with inflammatory bowel disease. Eight cDNA synthesis reactions were run for every sample. Using the 5' RACE reads, TCRdb records one entry per CDR3 protein without DNA. The listing records 300,000 to 400,000 distinct CDR3 sequences. Whole blood without T cell sorting served as the source of isolated total RNA. General study results and limits: A distinction between different T cell subtypes was not possible.

Germline CDR1 is SGHTA and CDR2 is FQGNSA. The CDR3 is 17 amino acids. As to this clonotype: Its cognate antigen is unknown.

The chain is built from TRBV7-2 and TRBJ1-2; the D call from TCRdb, TRBD1, cannot be confirmed without DNA. This sequence originates from a human donor with ulcerative colitis or Crohn's disease, or a healthy co-twin of an affected twin (not recorded which). The sequenced material came from blood. CDR3 loop: CASSLGTGGQIHYGYTF.